This T cell receptor beta chain came from a study of cytomegalovirus exposure and HLA in healthy donors. The PCR had 60 Vbeta and 13 Jbeta primers. The assay was immunoSEQ multiplex PCR, and TCRdb's table has in-frame clones only and misses some. Counted here are about 170,000 clones, around four fifths occurring once; the ten biggest clones make up around 3.2%. Findings and limits, study-wide: The later analysis indicated that the majority of CMV-associated TCR beta chains appeared HLA-restricted. Several of the most significant clusters appeared, in a later analysis, to be linked to common viral pathogens.

The CDR3 is 14 residues long. The V gene's germline CDR1 is SNHLY and CDR2 FYNNEI. With regard to this clone: Its target is not known. The junction and the germline gene differ at one end; a read error may be behind it. The same CDR3 can be traced to other DNA sequences in this sample.

Sequences were obtained from PBMCs. V gene TRBV2 combines with J gene TRBJ1-2, with D perhaps matching TRBD1 (5 bases). The clonotype comes from a female donor in good health and CMV-seronegative. Written as DNA, the CDR3 is TGTGCCTGTACCGCGGGGGTAGCTAATTATGGCTACACCTTC. It codes for CACTAGVANYGYTF.